This entry is about one T cell receptor beta chain. The antigen is not known. This entry is derived from a study of OX40 agonist ivuxolimab in advanced cancers. About the research overall: Partial responses were observed in three patients, of whom one had hepatocellular carcinoma and two had cutaneous melanoma. The study, taken as a whole, reports: With doses of 0.1-3.0 mg/kg, partial responders showed among the lowest clonal expansion. The study observed clonal expansion of CD4+ and CD8+ blood T cells by week 6 at 0.1 to 3.0 mg/kg. Antigens targeted by the expanded peripheral T cells were not determined.

Repertoires were generated with immunoSEQ multiplex PCR, while TCRdb's copy carries only in-frame clones and drops some. The sample has around 94,000 clones; under 95% are singletons. V was trimmed by 4 bases and J by 2 bases, leaving 11 bases between them. Germline values: CDR1 SGHTA, CDR2 FQGNSA. CDR3 size: 14 residues. Sequenced material: CD4+ or CD8+ T cells sorted from blood, taken in a trial of the OX40 agonist ivuxolimab. The TCR originated in an adult with an advanced solid tumor such as melanoma, head and neck, liver or kidney cancer. V gene TRBV7-2 combines with J gene TRBJ1-1; no definite D call. CDR3 in DNA: TGTGCCAGCAGCTCCTCGCAGGTTAACACTGAAGCTTTCTTT. Protein product: CASSSSQVNTEAFF. The variable domain in full, completed from reference TRBV7-2 and TRBJ1-1, reads GAGVSQSPSNKVTEKGKDVELRCDPISGHTALYWYRQSLGQGLEFLIYFQGNSAPDKSGLPSDRFSAERTGGSVSTLTIQRTQQEDSAVYLCASSSSQVNTEAFFGQGTRLTVV.